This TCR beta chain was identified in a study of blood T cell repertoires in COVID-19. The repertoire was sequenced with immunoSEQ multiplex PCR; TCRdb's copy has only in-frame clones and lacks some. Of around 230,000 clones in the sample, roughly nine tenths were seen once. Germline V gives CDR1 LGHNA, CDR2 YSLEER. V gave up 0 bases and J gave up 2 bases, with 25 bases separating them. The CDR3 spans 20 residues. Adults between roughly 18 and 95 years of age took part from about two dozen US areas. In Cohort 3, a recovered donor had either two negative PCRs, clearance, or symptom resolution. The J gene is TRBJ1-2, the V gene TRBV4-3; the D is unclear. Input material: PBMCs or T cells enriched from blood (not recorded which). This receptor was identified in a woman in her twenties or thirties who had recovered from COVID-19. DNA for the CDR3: TGCGCCAGCAGCCAAGAGCCGACGTGGTATCGAAAACTATCAAACTATGGCTACACCTTC. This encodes CASSQEPTWYRKLSNYGYTF.